This T cell receptor beta chain was captured in a study of cytomegalovirus exposure and HLA in healthy donors. The junction had 12 bases not matched to a gene; V was cut back by 1 base and J by 6 bases. The CDR3 extends over 17 amino acids. CDR1 and CDR2 from the germline V gene are SGDLS and YYNGEE. The PCR employed 60 Vbeta primers together with 13 Jbeta primers. As handled by the study authors: An analysis that came later counted some 85 million unique TCR beta chains, approximately 10 million shared. Libraries were prepared by immunoSEQ multiplex PCR; TCRdb keeps only in-frame clonotypes and omits some of them. The V and J calls and clone size were taken over from that table, and D and trimming were inferred from the DNA. The sample comprises 200,000 to 250,000 clones, more than 75% of which are singletons, and less than 4.5% rests with the top ten. Findings and caveats of the study: TCR beta chain V- and J-gene trimming was linked, in a later analysis, to a missense variant in DCLRE1C.

Points on this clone: What it binds is unknown.

The chain carries TRBV9 and TRBJ1-4; TRBD1 aligns across 7 bases. The TCR comes from a male donor in good health and CMV-seronegative. The source material was PBMCs. DNA of the CDR3: TGTGCCAGCAGCGTACACGGGATGAACAGGGGAGATGAAAAACTGTTTTTT. This sequence encodes CASSVHGMNRGDEKLFF.